A selection of T cell receptor beta chains follows, all from one sample in a study of OX40 agonist ivuxolimab in advanced cancers. TCRdb keeps only in-frame clones here, not all; method: immunoSEQ multiplex PCR. The table includes about 75,000 clones, more than 75% detected once. The material sequenced was CD4+ or CD8+ T cells sorted from blood, taken in a trial of the OX40 agonist ivuxolimab. The receptor set was obtained from an adult with an advanced solid tumor such as melanoma, head and neck, liver or kidney cancer. Each CDR3 is given with its conserved first and last residue.

TRBJ2-3 TRBV5-1 CASSPRDSPIGGGLIDTQYF
TRBJ2-1 TRBV10-3 CAISGGLAGGLYEQFF
TRBJ2-5 TRBV7-9 CASSPIAGWETQYF
TRBJ2-7 TRBV11-2 CASSLGTTSIFEQYF
TRBJ2-1 TRBV9 CASSVVQGTYNEQFF
TRBJ2-7 TRBV9 CASSVGGSPYEQYF
TRBJ2-7 TRBV11-2 CASSLGQGNEQYF
TRBJ1-2 TRBV9 CASSKADFYGYTF
TRBJ1-5 TRBV28 CASHGIGDGGNQPQHF
TRBJ1-5 TRBV30 CAWAHGPGSNQPQHF
TRBJ1-5 TRBV18 CASSPGQGANQPQHF
TRBJ1-4 TRBV7-9 CASSLGDWDEKLFF
TRBJ2-1 TRBV19 CASSIGTSGSLPSYNEQFF
TRBJ2-5 TRBV9 CACPGEEEQYF
TRBJ2-2 TRBV29-1 CSAGRTGELFF
TRBJ2-5 TRBV5-4 CASGIGTGSETQYF
TRBJ1-2 TRBV6-5 CASSYGRAGGYTF
TRBJ1-2 TRBV28 CASSFQGTANYGYTF
TRBJ1-1 TRBV19 CASSISGTPNTEAFF
TRBJ2-7 TRBV27 CASSLLRASSYEQYF
TRBJ1-5 TRBV6-1 CASSGQGWDQPQHF
TRBJ2-7 TRBV18 CASSPPGLFYEQYF
TRBJ2-7 TRBV25-1 CASSELSGGKTYEQYF
TRBJ2-5 TRBV7-2 CASSLYGTSGRETQYF
TRBJ2-5 TRBV19 CASSITGVRETQYF
TRBJ1-5 TRBV7-2 CASSFDQGPNQPQHF